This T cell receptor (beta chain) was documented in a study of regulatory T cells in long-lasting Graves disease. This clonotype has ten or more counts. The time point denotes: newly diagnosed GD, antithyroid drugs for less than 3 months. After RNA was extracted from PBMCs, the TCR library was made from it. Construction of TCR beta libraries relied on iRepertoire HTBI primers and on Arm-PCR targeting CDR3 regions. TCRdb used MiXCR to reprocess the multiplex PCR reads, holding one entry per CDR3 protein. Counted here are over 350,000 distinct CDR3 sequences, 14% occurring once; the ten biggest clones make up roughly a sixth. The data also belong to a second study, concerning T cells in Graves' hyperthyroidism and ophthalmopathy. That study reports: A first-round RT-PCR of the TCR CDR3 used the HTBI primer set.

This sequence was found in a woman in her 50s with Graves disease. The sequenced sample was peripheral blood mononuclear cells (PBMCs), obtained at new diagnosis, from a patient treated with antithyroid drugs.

CDR3 loop: CASRAGTGELFF. For the CDR3, the DNA is TGTGCCAGCAGGGCAGGGACCGGGGAGCTGTTTTTT. The chain carries TRBV6-1 and TRBJ2-2; weak D call: TRBD1 (5 bases). CDR1 and CDR2 from the germline V gene are MNHNS and SASEGT. The CDR3 is made up of 12 amino acids. The V gene lost 6 bases and the J gene lost 5 bases, with 7 bases spanning the gap.